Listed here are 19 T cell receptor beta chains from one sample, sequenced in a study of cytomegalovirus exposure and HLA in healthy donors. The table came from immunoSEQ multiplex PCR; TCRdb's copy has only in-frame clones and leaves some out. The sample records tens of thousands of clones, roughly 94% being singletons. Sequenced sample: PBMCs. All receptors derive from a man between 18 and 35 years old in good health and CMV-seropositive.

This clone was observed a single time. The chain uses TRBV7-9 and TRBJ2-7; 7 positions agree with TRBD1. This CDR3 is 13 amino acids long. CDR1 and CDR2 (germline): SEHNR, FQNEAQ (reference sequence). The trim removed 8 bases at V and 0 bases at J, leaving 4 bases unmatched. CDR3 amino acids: CASGQVLSYEQYF. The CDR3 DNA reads TGTGCCAGCGGACAGGTTCTCTCCTACGAGCAGTACTTC.

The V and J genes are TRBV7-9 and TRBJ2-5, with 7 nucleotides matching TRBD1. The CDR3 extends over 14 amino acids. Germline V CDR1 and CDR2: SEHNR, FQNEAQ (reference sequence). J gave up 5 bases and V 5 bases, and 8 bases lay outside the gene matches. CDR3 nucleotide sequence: TGTGCCAGCAGCCCTAAGACAGGGTACGAGACCCAGTACTTC. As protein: CASSPKTGYETQYF.

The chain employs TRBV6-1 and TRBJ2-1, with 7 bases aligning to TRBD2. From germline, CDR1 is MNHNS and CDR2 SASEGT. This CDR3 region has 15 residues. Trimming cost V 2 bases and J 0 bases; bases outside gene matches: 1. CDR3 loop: CASSELAGSYNEQFF. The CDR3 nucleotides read TGTGCCAGCAGTGAATTAGCGGGCTCCTACAATGAGCAGTTCTTC.

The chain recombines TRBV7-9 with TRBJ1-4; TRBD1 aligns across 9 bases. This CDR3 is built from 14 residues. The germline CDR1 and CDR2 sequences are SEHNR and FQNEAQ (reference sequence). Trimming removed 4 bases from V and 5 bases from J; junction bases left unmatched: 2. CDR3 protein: CASSYDRGNEKLFF. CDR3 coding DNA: TGTGCCAGCAGCTACGACAGGGGGAATGAAAAACTGTTTTTT.

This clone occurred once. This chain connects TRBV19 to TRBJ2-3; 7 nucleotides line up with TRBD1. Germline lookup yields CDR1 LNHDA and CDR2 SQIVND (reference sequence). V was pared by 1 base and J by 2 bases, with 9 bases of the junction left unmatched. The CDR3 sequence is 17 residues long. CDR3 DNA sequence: TGTGCCAGTAGTATAGTCGCCGGGACAGCAAACACAGATACGCAGTATTTT. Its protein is CASSIVAGTANTDTQYF.

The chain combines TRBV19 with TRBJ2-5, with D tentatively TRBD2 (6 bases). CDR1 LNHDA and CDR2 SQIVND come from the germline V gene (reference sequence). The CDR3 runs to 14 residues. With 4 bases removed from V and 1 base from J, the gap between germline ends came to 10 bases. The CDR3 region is CASSTQAGQETQYF. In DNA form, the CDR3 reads TGTGCCAGTAGTACCCAAGCGGGCCAAGAGACCCAGTACTTC.

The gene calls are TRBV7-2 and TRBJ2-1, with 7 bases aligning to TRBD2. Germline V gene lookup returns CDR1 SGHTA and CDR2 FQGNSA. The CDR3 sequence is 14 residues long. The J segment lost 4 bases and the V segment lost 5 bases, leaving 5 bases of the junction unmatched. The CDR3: CASSGGGLYNEQFF. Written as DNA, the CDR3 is TGTGCCAGCAGCGGCGGGGGTCTTTACAATGAGCAGTTCTTC.

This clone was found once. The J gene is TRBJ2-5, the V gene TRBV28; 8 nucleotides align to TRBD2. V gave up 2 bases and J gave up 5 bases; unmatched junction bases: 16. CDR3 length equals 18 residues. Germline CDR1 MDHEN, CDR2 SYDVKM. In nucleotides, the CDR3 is TGTGCCAGCAGTTTAGGGTCAGCGGGGGACTACCGGGGGGAGACCCAGTACTTC. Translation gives CASSLGSAGDYRGETQYF.

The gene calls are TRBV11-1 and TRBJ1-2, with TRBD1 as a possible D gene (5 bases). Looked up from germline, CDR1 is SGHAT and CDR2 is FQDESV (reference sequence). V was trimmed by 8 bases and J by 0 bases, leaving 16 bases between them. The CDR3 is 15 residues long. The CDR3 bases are TGTGCCAGCCAGAAGCGGGACGGAGCTAACTATGGCTACACCTTC. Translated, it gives CASQKRDGANYGYTF.

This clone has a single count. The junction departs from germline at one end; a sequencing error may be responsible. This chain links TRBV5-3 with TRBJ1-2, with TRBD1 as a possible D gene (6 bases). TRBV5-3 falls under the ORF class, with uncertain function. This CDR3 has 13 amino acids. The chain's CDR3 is CASSLEGVSGYTF. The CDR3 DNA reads TGTGCCAGCAGCTTGGAGGGGGTGTCTGGCTACACCTTC.

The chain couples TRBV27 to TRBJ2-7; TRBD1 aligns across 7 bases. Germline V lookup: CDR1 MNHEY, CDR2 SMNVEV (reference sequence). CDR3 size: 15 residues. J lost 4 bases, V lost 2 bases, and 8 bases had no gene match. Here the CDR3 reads CASSLRRQGRYEQYF. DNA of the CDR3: TGTGCCAGCAGTTTACGGAGACAGGGCCGGTACGAGCAGTACTTC.

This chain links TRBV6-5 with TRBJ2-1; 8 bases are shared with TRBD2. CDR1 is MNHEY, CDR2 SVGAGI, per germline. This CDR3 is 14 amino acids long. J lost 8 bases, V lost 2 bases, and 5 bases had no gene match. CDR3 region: CASSYRREAYEQFF. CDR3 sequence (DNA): TGTGCCAGCAGTTACAGGCGGGAGGCCTATGAGCAGTTCTTC.

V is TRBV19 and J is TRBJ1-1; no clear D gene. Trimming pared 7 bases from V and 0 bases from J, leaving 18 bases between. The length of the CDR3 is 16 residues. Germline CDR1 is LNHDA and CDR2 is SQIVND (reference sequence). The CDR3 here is CASTYGEWTLNTEAFF. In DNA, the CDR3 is TGTGCCAGTACCTATGGGGAGTGGACCTTGAACACTGAAGCTTTCTTT.

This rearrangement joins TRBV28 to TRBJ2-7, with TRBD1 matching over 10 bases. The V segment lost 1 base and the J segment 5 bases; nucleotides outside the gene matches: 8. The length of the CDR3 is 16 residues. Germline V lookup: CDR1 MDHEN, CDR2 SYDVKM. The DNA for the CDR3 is TGTGCCAGCAGTTTATCGCCGGGACAGGGGCCTAACGAGCAGTACTTC. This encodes CASSLSPGQGPNEQYF.

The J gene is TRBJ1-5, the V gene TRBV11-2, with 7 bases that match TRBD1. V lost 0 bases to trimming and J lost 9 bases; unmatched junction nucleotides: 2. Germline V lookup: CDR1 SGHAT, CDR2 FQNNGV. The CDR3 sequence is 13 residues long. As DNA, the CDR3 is TGTGCCAGCAGCTTAGACAGGGGGAGGCCCCAGCATTTT. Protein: CASSLDRGRPQHF.

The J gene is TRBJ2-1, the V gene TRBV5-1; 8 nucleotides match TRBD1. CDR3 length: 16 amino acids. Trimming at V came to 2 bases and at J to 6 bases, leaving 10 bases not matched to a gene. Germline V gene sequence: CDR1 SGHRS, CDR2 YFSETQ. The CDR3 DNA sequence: TGCGCCAGCAGCTTACTGACAGGGGAAATGGTCAATGAGCAGTTCTTC. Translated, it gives CASSLLTGEMVNEQFF. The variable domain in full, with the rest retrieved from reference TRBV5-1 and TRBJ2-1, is KAGVTQTPRYLIKTRGQQVTLSCSPISGHRSVSWYQQTPGQGLQFLFEYFSETQRNKGNFPGRFSGRQFSNSRSEMNVSTLELGDSALYLCASSLLTGEMVNEQFFGPGTRLTVL.

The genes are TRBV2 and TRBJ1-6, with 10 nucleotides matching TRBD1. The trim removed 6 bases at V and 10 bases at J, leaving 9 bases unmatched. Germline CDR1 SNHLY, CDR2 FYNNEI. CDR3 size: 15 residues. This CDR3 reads CASRGSGQGNSPLHF. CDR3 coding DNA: TGTGCCAGCAGGGGATCGGGACAGGGGAACTCACCCCTCCACTTT.

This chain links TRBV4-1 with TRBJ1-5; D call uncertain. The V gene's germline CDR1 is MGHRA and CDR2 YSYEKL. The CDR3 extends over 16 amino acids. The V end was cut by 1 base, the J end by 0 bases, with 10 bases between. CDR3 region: CASSQVGRYSNQPQHF. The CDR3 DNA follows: TGCGCCAGCAGCCAAGTAGGCAGGTATAGCAATCAGCCCCAGCATTTT.

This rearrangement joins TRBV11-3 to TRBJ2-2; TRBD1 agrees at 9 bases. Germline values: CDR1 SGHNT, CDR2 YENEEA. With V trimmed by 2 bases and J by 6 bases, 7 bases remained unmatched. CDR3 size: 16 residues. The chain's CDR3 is CASSLLGQGLAGELFF. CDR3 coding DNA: TGTGCCAGCAGCTTATTAGGACAGGGGTTGGCCGGGGAGCTGTTTTTT.